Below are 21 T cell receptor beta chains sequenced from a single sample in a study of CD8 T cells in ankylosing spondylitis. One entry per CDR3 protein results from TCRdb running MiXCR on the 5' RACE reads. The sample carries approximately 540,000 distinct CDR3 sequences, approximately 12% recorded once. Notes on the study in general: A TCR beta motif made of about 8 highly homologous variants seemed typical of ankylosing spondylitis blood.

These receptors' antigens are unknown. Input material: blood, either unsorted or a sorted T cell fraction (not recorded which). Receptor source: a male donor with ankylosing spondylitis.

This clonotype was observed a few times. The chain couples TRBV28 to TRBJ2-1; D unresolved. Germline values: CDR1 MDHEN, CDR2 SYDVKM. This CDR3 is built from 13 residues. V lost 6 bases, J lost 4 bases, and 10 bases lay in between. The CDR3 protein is CASRRRLYNEQFF. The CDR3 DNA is TGTGCCAGCAGGAGGAGACTTTACAATGAGCAGTTCTTC.

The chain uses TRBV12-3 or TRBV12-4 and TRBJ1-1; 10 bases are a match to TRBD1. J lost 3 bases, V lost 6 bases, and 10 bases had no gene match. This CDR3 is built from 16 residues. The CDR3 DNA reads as TGTGCCAGCAGACGTCCCGGGACAGGGGCTCACACTGAAGCTTTCTTT. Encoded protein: CASRRPGTGAHTEAFF.

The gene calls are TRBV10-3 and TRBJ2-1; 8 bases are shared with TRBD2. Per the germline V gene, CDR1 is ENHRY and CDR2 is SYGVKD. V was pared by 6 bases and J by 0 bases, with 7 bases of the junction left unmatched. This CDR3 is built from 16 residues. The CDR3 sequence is CAIRGRGVSSYNEQFF. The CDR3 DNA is TGTGCCATCAGGGGGCGGGGGGTCAGCTCCTACAATGAGCAGTTCTTC.

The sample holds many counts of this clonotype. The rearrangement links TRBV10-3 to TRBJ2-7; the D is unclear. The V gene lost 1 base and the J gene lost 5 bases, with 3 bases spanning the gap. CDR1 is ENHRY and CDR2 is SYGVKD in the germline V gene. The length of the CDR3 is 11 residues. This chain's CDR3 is CAISEYDEQYF. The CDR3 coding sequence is TGTGCCATCAGTGAGTATGACGAGCAGTACTTC.

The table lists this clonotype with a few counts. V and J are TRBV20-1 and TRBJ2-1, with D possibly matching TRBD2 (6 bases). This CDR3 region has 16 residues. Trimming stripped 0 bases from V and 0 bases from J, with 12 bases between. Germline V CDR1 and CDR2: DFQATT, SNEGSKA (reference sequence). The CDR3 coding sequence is TGCAGTGCTAGAGATTTGGCGGGACCCTCCTACAATGAGCAGTTCTTC. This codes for CSARDLAGPSYNEQFF.

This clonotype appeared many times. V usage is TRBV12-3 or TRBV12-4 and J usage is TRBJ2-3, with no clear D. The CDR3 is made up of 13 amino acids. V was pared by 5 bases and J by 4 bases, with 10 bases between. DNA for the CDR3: TGTGCCAGCAGTCCTTATACGGCAGATACGCAGTATTTT. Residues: CASSPYTADTQYF.

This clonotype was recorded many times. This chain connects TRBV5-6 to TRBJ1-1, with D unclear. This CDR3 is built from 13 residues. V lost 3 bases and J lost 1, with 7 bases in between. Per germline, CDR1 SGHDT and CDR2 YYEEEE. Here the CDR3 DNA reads TGTGCCAGCAGCTCTTTATCGAACACTGAAGCTTTCTTT. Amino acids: CASSSLSNTEAFF.

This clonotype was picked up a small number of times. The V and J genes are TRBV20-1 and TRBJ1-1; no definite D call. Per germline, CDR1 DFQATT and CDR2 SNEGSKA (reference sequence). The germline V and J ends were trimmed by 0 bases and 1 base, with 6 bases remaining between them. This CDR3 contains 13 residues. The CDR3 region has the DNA TGCAGTGCTAGAGATCCTAGGAACACTGAAGCTTTCTTT. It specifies CSARDPRNTEAFF.

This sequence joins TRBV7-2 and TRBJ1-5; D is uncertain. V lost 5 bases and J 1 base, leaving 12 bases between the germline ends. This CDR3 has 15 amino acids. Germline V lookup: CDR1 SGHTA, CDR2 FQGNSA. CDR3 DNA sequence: TGTGCCAGCAGCATCGGGGTTTCGAGCAATCAGCCCCAGCATTTT. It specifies CASSIGVSSNQPQHF.

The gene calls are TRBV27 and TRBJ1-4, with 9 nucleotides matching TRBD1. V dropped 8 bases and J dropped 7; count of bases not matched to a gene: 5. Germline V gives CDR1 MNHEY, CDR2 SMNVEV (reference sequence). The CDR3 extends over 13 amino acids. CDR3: CASPDRGPEKLFF. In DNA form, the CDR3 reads TGTGCCAGCCCGGACAGGGGCCCTGAAAAACTGTTTTTT.

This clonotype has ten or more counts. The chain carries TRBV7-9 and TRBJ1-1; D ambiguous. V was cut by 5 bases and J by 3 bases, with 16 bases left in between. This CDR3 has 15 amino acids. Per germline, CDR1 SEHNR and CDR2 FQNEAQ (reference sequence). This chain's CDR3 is CASSPPGSIYTEAFF. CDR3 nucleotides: TGTGCCAGCAGCCCGCCCGGGTCGATCTACACTGAAGCTTTCTTT.

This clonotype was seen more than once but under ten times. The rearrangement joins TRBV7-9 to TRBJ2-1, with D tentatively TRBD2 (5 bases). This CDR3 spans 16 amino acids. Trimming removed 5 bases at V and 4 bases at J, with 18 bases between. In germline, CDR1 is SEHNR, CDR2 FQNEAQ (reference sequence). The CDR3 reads CASSPAGVEGYNEQFF. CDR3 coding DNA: TGTGCCAGCAGCCCCGCCGGCGTTGAGGGATACAATGAGCAGTTCTTC.

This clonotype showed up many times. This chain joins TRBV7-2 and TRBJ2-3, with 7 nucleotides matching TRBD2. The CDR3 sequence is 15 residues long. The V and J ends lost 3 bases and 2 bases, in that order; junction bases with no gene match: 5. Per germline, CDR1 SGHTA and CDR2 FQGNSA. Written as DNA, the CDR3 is TGTGCCAGCAGCTTGGCGGGAGTCGTCACAGATACGCAGTATTTT. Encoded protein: CASSLAGVVTDTQYF.

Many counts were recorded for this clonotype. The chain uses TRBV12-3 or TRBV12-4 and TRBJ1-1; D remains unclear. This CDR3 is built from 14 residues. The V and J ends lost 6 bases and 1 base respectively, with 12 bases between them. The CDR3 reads CASSPPWGNTEAFF. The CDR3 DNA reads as TGTGCCAGCAGCCCACCCTGGGGGAACACTGAAGCTTTCTTT.

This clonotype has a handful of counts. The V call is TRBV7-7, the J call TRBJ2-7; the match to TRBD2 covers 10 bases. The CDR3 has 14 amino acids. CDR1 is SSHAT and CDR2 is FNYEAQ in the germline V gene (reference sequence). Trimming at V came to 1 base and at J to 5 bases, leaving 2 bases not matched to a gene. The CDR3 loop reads CASSLGTSGHEQYF. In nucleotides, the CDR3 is TGTGCCAGCAGCTTAGGGACTAGCGGACACGAGCAGTACTTC. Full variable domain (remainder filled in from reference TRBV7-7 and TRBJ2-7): GAGVSQSPRYKVTKRGQDVTLRCDPISSHATLYWYQQALGQGPEFLTYFNYEAQPDKSGLPSDRFSAERPEGSISTLTIQRTEQRDSAMYRCASSLGTSGHEQYFGPGTRLTVT.

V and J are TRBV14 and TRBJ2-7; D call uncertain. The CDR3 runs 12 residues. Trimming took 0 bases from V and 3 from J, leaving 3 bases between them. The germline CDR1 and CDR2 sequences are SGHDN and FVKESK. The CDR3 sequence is CASSQDHYEQYF. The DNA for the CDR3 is TGTGCCAGCAGCCAAGATCACTACGAGCAGTACTTC.

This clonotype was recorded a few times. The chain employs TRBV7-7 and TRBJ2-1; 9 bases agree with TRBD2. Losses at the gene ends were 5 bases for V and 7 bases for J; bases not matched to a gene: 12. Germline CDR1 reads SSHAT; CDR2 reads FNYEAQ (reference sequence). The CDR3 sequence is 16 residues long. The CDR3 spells CASSRGGAGGRNEQFF. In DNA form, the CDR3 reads TGTGCCAGCAGCCGGGGCGGAGCGGGAGGTAGAAATGAGCAGTTCTTC.

The CDR3 DNA reads as TGTGCCAGCTCACCAGGGGACAGGCGCCTTGAAGCTTTCTTT. Encoded protein: CASSPGDRRLEAFF. The chain uses TRBV18 and TRBJ1-1; 8 nucleotides align to TRBD1. V lost 2 bases, J lost 7 bases, and 6 bases stayed unmatched. Germline values: CDR1 KGHSH, CDR2 LQKENI. CDR3 length equals 14 residues.

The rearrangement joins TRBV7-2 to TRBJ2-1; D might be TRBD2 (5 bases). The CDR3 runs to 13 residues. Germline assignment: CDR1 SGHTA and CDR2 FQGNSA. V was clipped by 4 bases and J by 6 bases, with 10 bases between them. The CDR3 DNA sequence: TGTGCCAGCAGCTCCGGGATCGGCAATGAGCAGTTCTTC. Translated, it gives CASSSGIGNEQFF.

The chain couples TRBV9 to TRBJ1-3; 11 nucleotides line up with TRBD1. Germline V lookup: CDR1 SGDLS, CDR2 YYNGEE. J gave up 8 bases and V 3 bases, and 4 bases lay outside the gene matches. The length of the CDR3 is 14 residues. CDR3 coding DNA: TGTGCCAGCAGCGAGGACAGGGGGCCGGACACCATATATTTT. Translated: CASSEDRGPDTIYF.

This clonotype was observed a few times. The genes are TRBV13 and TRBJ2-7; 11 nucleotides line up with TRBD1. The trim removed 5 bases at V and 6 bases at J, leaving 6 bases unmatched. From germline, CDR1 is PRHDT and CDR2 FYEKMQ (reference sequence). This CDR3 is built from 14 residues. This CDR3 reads CASSDAGTGGEQYV. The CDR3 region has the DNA TGTGCCAGCAGCGACGCCGGGACAGGGGGCGAGCAGTACGTC.